The clone carrying this T cell receptor beta chain appeared once. The data are from a study of blood T cell repertoires in COVID-19. Across the study: From the United States, Italy and Spain came samples of acute and convalescent COVID-19. PBMCs, B-cell-depleted T cells, or T cells provided the cDNA or gDNA that made up the material.

Per the original methods: Estimation of nucleated cell counts was performed using reference gene primer amplification. Sequencing was performed with immunoSEQ multiplex PCR; in TCRdb, only in-frame clones are kept and a portion is missing. V and J calls and clone size come straight from that table; D and trimming were deduced from the DNA. The sample lists about 440,000 clones, 88% seen once, with approximately 12% in the top ten. This CDR3 is built from 15 residues. Germline V gives CDR1 KGHSH, CDR2 LQKENI. The V gene lost 2 bases and the J gene lost 3 bases, with 13 bases spanning the gap. V gene TRBV18 combines with J gene TRBJ1-2; a possible D gene is TRBD1 (5 bases). The source of this sequence is a woman between 50 and 59 years old with COVID-19, enrolled during active disease. Input material: peripheral blood. In DNA, the CDR3 is TGTGCCAGCTCACCAGTCCGGGGGGTCGACTATGGCTACACCTTC. It yields the protein CASSPVRGVDYGYTF.